The 12 T cell receptor beta chains below all came from one sample that was sequenced in a study of T cells after yellow fever vaccination. TCRdb re-called the 5' RACE reads with MiXCR, one entry per CDR3 protein. The sample carries more than 450,000 distinct CDR3 sequences, 20% to 25% recorded once. Sequences were derived from PBMCs, sampled less than 25 days after the first yellow fever vaccination. The receptors were sampled from a man younger than 35 who received the YFV17D yellow fever vaccine.

This clonotype was counted a few times. The rearrangement uses TRBV6-1 and TRBJ1-2, with 8 bases fitting TRBD1. Germline CDR1 reads MNHNS; CDR2 reads SASEGT. The CDR3 is 15 residues long. V gave up 5 bases and J gave up 3 bases; unmatched junction bases: 8. The CDR3 coding sequence is TGTGCCAGCAGTCCCCGGACAGGGTCGGACTATGGCTACACCTTC. This gives the protein CASSPRTGSDYGYTF.

This clonotype was seen a handful of times. The rearrangement links TRBV28 to TRBJ2-1; TRBD2 might be the D (5 bases). V lost 3 bases and J 2 bases, leaving 11 bases between the germline ends. Germline lookup yields CDR1 MDHEN and CDR2 SYDVKM. The CDR3 consists of 15 residues. DNA of the CDR3: TGTGCCAGCAGTTTGCGAGCGGTGGCCTACAATGAGCAGTTCTTC. This translates into CASSLRAVAYNEQFF.

The chain recombines TRBV27 with TRBJ2-7; no reliable D call. The germline V gene has CDR1 MNHEY and CDR2 SMNVEV (reference sequence). CDR3 length equals 14 residues. V lost 2 bases and J 0 bases, leaving 8 bases between the germline ends. The DNA for the CDR3 is TGTGCCAGCAGTTTAAAACAGCACTCCTACGAGCAGTACTTC. Translation gives CASSLKQHSYEQYF.

This clonotype has a handful of counts. This sequence joins TRBV6-1 and TRBJ2-5; a possible D gene is TRBD2 (6 bases). This CDR3 is 17 amino acids long. Germline V gives CDR1 MNHNS, CDR2 SASEGT. Trimming cost V 6 bases and J 7 bases, with 27 bases left between them. Written as DNA, the CDR3 is TGTGCCAGCAGCCGCTACACCCAAGGGGTTGATAGCGGGACCCAGTACTTC. It is translated as CASSRYTQGVDSGTQYF.

The chain is built from TRBV6-6 and TRBJ1-1, with D possibly matching TRBD1 (5 bases). Germline V gene data show CDR1 as MNHNY and CDR2 as SVGAGI (reference sequence). This CDR3 has 12 amino acids. V lost 2 bases and J lost 10, with 11 bases in between. Here the CDR3 DNA reads TGTGCCAGCAGTTACCAGGGAAATAGAGCTTTCTTT. Amino acid sequence: CASSYQGNRAFF.

The V call is TRBV20-1, the J call TRBJ2-7; D gene uncertain. The CDR3 has 12 residues. Germline values: CDR1 DFQATT, CDR2 SNEGSKA (reference sequence). Trimming removed 2 bases from V and 1 base from J, with 6 bases in between. The CDR3 is CSARYRSYEQYV. The CDR3 coding sequence is TGCAGTGCTAGATACCGATCCTACGAGCAGTACGTC.

This clonotype was detected a few times. The chain recombines TRBV7-9 with TRBJ2-7; TRBD1 is a possible D gene (5 bases). The CDR3 runs 13 residues. Germline V lookup: CDR1 SEHNR, CDR2 FQNEAQ (reference sequence). Trimming left V 5 bases short and J 3 bases short, with 11 bases between. The CDR3 DNA is TGTGCCAGCAGCCGCGGACAAAACTACGAGCAGTACGTC. It codes for CASSRGQNYEQYV.

The gene calls are TRBV6-4 and TRBJ1-1; D ambiguous. The CDR3 is 13 amino acids. Germline CDR1 MRHNA, CDR2 SNTAGT. V lost 4 bases and J 1 base, leaving 7 bases between the germline ends. CDR3 nucleotide sequence: TGTGCCAGCAGTGCCGAGGAGAACACTGAAGCTTTCTTT. Its protein product is CASSAEENTEAFF.

This clonotype was counted a few times. The genes are TRBV7-9 and TRBJ2-5, with a weak D call TRBD2 (6 bases). With 1 base removed from V and 3 bases from J, the gap between germline ends came to 15 bases. From germline, CDR1 is SEHNR and CDR2 FQNEAQ (reference sequence). The CDR3 covers 16 residues. In DNA form, the CDR3 reads TGTGCCAGCAGCTTAGAACTACCGGGAGAAAAAGAGACCCAGTACTTC. Its protein is CASSLELPGEKETQYF.

This clonotype was counted between two and nine times. J is TRBJ2-1 and V is TRBV9; 12 bases map to TRBD2. CDR3 length equals 14 residues. V dropped 6 bases and J dropped 6; count of bases not matched to a gene: 4. CDR1 and CDR2 from the germline V gene are SGDLS and YYNGEE. DNA of the CDR3: TGTGCCAGCAACCTAGCGGGGGGGCCCAATGAGCAGTTCTTC. This encodes CASNLAGGPNEQFF.

The chain couples TRBV29-1 to TRBJ2-1, with TRBD1 matching over 8 bases. The germline V gene encodes CDR1 SQVTM and CDR2 ANQGSEA. The CDR3 loop spans 13 amino acids. V gave up 7 bases and J gave up 4 bases; unmatched junction bases: 6. The CDR3 is CSAGTGFYNEQFF. For the CDR3, the DNA is TGCAGCGCCGGGACAGGATTTTACAATGAGCAGTTCTTC.

The chain links TRBV20-1 to TRBJ2-5; D unclear. This CDR3 has 16 amino acids. Germline V gene sequence: CDR1 DFQATT, CDR2 SNEGSKA (reference sequence). Trimming stripped 5 bases from V and 0 bases from J, with 19 bases between. CDR3 in DNA: TGCAGTGCTTATGACCCAGCCAACCCGTACCAAGAGACCCAGTACTTC. Protein product: CSAYDPANPYQETQYF.